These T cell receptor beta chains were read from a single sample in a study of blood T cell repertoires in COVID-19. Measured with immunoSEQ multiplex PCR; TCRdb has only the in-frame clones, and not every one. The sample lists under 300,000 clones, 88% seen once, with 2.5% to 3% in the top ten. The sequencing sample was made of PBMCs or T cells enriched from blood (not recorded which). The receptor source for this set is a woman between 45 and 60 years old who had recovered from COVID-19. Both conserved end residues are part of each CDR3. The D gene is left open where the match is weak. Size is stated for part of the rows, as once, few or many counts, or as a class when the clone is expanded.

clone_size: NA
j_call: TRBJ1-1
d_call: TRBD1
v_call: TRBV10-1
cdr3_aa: CASSEEGGAGSEAFF
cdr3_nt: TGCGCCAGCAGCGAAGAAGGGGGCGCGGGGTCTGAAGCTTTCTTT

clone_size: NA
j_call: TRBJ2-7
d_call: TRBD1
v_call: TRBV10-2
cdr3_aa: CASSVGQDYYEQYF
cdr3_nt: TGCGCCAGCAGTGTGGGACAGGATTACTACGAGCAGTACTTC

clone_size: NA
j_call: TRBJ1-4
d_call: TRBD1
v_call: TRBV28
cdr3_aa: CASRPGTGGGRLFF
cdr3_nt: TGTGCCAGCAGGCCCGGGACAGGGGGTGGGAGACTGTTTTTT

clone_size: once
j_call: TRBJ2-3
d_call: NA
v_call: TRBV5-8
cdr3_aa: CASSSTGFSTDTQYF
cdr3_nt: TGTGCCAGCAGCTCCACAGGATTTTCCACAGATACGCAGTATTTT

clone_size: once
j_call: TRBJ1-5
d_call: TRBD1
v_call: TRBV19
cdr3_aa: CASSPGTGKTWWVQPQHF
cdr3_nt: TGTGCCAGTTCTCCCGGGACAGGGAAAACCTGGTGGGTACAGCCCCAGCATTTT

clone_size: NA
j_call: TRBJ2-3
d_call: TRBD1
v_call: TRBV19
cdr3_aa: CASSIRDRGTDTQYF
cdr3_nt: TGTGCCAGTAGTATTAGGGACAGGGGCACAGATACGCAGTATTTT

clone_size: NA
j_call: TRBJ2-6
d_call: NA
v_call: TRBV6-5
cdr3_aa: CASKNQGTGANVLTF
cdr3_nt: TGTGCCAGCAAGAACCAGGGAACTGGGGCCAACGTCCTGACTTTC

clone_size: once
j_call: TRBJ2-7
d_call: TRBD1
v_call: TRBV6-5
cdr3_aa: CASKTDRGINYEQYF
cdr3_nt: TGTGCCAGCAAGACGGACAGGGGGATAAACTACGAGCAGTACTTC

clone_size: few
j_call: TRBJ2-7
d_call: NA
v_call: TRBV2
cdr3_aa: CASRGGYEQYF
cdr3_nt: TGTGCCAGCAGGGGGGGCTACGAGCAGTACTTC

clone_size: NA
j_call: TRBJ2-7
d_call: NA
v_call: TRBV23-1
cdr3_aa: CAHGEEGFSGYEQYF
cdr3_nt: TGCGCCCATGGGGAAGAGGGCTTCAGTGGCTACGAGCAGTACTTC

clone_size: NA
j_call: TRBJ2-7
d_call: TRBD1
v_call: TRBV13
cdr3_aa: CASSLRGRPYEQYF
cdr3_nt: TGTGCCAGCAGCTTAAGGGGGCGCCCCTACGAGCAGTACTTC

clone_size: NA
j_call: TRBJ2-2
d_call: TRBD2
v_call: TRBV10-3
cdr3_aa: CAISLHSGSPTGELFF
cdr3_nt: TGTGCCATCAGCCTCCATAGCGGGAGCCCCACCGGGGAGCTGTTTTTT

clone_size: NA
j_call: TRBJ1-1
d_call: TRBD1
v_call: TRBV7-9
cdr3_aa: CASDRGQGYTEAFF
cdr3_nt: TGTGCCAGCGACCGTGGACAGGGGTACACTGAAGCTTTCTTT

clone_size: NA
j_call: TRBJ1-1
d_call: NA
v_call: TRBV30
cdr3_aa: CAWSVGRRGTEAFF
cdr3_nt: TGTGCCTGGAGTGTCGGCCGCAGAGGGACTGAAGCTTTCTTT

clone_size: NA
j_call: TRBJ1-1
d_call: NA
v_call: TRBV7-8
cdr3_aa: CASSSFPNTEAFF
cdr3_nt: TGTGCCAGCAGCTCCTTTCCGAACACTGAAGCTTTCTTT

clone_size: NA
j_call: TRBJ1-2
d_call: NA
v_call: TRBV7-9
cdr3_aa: CASSFSTGFYGYTF
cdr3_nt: TGTGCCAGCAGCTTCTCGACAGGCTTCTATGGCTACACCTTC

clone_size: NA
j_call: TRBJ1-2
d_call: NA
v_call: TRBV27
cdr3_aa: CASSPGEKLGGYTF
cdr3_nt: TGTGCCAGCAGCCCGGGAGAGAAATTGGGGGGCTACACCTTC

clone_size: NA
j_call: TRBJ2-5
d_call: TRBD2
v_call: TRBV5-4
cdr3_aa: CASSRGLASQETQYF
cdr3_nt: TGTGCCAGCAGCCGTGGACTAGCGTCACAAGAGACCCAGTACTTC

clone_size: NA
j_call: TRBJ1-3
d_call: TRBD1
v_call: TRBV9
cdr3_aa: CASSANPGTVSSGNTIYF
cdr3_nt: TGTGCCAGCAGCGCCAATCCCGGGACAGTGAGCTCTGGAAACACCATATATTTT

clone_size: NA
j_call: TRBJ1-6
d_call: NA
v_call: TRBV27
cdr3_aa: CASRPNRDSYNSPLHF
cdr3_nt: TGTGCCAGCAGGCCCAACAGAGACTCCTATAATTCACCCCTCCACTTT

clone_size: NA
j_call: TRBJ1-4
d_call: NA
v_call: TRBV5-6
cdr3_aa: CASSWGRGEKLFF
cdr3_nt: TGTGCCAGCAGCTGGGGCAGGGGCGAAAAACTGTTTTTT

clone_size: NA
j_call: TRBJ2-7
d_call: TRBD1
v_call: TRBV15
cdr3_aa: CATSRGDRGISYEQYF
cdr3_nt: TGTGCCACCAGCAGAGGGGACAGGGGCATCTCCTACGAGCAGTACTTC

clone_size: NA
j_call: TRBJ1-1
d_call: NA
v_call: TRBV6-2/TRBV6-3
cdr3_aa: CASSSRETAEAFF
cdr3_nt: TGTGCCAGCAGTTCTAGGGAGACCGCGGAAGCTTTCTTT

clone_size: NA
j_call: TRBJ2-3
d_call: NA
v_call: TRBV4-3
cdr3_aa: CASSQRNRDAQYF
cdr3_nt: TGCGCCAGCAGCCAGCGGAACAGGGATGCGCAGTATTTT

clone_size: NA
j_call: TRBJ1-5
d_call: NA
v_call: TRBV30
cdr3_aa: CAWSVGGGINQPQHF
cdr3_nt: TGTGCCTGGAGTGTCGGCGGGGGGATCAATCAGCCCCAGCATTTT

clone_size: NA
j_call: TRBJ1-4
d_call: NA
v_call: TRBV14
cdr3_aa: CASSRAKEKLFF
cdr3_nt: TGTGCCAGCAGCCGTGCGAAGGAAAAACTGTTTTTT

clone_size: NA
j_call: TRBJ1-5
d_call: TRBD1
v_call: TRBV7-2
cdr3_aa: CASSLDRGNQPQHF
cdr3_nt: TGTGCCAGCAGCTTGGACAGGGGAAATCAGCCCCAGCATTTT

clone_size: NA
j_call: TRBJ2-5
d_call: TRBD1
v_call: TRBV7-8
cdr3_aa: CASSSHRGEETQYF
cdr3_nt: TGTGCCAGCAGCTCGCACAGGGGAGAGGAGACCCAGTACTTC

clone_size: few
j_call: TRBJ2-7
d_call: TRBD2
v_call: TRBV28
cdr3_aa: CASSLLAGSGEEQYF
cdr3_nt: TGTGCCAGCAGTTTACTAGCGGGGAGCGGGGAGGAGCAGTACTTC

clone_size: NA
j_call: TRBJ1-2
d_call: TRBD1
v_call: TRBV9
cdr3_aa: CASSVTDREWNYGYTF
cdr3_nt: TGTGCCAGCAGCGTAACAGACAGGGAGTGGAACTATGGCTACACCTTC

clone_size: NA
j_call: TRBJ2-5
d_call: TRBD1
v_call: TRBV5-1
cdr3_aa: CASSSRDRSVWPQETQYF
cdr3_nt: TGCGCCAGCAGCTCCAGGGACAGGTCGGTATGGCCTCAAGAGACCCAGTACTTC

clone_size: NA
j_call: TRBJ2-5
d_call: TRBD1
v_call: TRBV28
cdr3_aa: CASRSGGTAETQYF
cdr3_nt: TGTGCCAGCAGGTCAGGGGGCACGGCGGAGACCCAGTACTTC

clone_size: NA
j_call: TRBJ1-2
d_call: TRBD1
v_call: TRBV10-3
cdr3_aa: CAISWRGPNYGYTF
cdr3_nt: TGTGCCATCAGTTGGAGGGGGCCTAACTATGGCTACACCTTC

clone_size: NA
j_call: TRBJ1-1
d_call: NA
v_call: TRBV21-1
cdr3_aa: CRGIRGMNTEAFF
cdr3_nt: TGTCGCGGAATACGTGGCATGAACACTGAAGCTTTCTTT

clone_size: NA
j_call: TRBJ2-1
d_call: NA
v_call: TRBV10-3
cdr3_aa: CAIKEGEWGDEQFF
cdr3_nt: TGTGCCATCAAGGAAGGCGAGTGGGGGGATGAGCAGTTCTTC

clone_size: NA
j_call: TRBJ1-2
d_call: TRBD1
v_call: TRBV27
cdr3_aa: CASSPGDRGYGYTF
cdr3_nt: TGTGCCAGCAGCCCGGGGGACAGGGGCTATGGCTACACCTTC

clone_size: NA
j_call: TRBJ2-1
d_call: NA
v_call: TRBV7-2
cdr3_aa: CASSLVGGRSLYNEQFF
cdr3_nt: TGTGCCAGCAGCTTAGTAGGAGGGAGGTCCCTCTACAATGAGCAGTTCTTC

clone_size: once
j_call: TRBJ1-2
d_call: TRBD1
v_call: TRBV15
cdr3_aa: CATSRAQGGYGYTF
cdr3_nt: TGTGCCACCAGCAGAGCACAGGGGGGCTATGGCTACACCTTC

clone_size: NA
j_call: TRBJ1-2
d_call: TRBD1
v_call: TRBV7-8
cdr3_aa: CASSNLRGPGYTF
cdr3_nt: TGTGCCAGCAGTAACCTTAGGGGGCCCGGCTACACCTTC

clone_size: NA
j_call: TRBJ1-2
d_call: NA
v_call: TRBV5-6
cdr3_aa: CASSPEGLGGYTF
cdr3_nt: TGTGCCAGCAGCCCGGAGGGATTGGGAGGCTACACCTTC

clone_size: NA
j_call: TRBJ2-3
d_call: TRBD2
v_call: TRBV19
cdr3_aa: CASSIRAGGTVDTQYF
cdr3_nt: TGTGCCAGTAGTATCAGGGCGGGAGGGACCGTAGATACGCAGTATTTT

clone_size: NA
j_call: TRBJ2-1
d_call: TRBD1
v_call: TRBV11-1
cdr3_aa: CASSRDRVYNEQFF
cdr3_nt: TGTGCCAGCAGCCGGGACAGGGTTTACAATGAGCAGTTCTTC